This T cell receptor beta chain was captured by sequencing in a study of T cell changes during pregnancy in multiple sclerosis. The table came from immunoSEQ multiplex PCR; TCRdb's copy has only in-frame clones and leaves some out. The top ten hold approximately 9.5% of the sample, which has 55,000 to 80,000 clones, 85% to 90% seen once. The CDR3 is made up of 15 amino acids. The V end was cut by 4 bases, the J end by 1 base, with 10 bases between. CDR1 MGHRA and CDR2 YSYEKL come from the germline V gene. The source was peripheral blood, collected after pregnancy. The genes are TRBV4-1 and TRBJ2-2; tentatively, D is TRBD2 (5 bases). The sequence was collected from a female donor in good health, enrolled as a control in a pregnancy study. The CDR3 is CASSPPTRNTGELFF. The DNA for the CDR3 is TGCGCCAGCAGCCCCCCTACTAGGAACACCGGGGAGCTGTTTTTT.